Each of the 27 T cell receptor beta chains below was sequenced from the same sample in a study of CD8+CD57+ T cells in acquired aplastic anemia. Using genomic DNA as the template, TCR beta VDJ and CDR3 profiling was carried out. MiXCR, applied by TCRdb to the reads, yields one record per CDR3 protein. Of 450,000 to 600,000 distinct CDR3 sequences in the sample, about a third were seen once. Whoever was chosen for sequencing had shown CD8+CD57+ cell expansion by flow cytometry. Material: sorted CD4+, CD8+, or CD8+CD57+ T cells (not recorded which) from PBMCs. Receptors were obtained from a human donor with aplastic anemia.

Only a few counts were recorded for this clonotype. The chain employs TRBV18 and TRBJ1-2, with TRBD1 as a possible D gene (5 bases). Trimming removed 0 bases from V and 5 bases from J, with 28 bases in between. Germline values: CDR1 KGHSH, CDR2 LQKENI. CDR3 length: 20 residues. Here the CDR3 DNA reads TGTGCCAGCTCACCACCGATTCAGGCTGAACTACCTCCGTGGGGGTATGGCTACACCTTC. Amino acids: CASSPPIQAELPPWGYGYTF.

This clonotype was picked up a small number of times. The V gene is TRBV6-1, the J gene TRBJ1-1, with D perhaps matching TRBD1 (6 bases). This CDR3 is built from 12 residues. Between the trimmed V and J ends, which lost 7 bases and 5 bases, there was a span of 11 bases. The germline CDR1 and CDR2 sequences are MNHNS and SASEGT. CDR3 in amino acids: CASTGRGTEAFF. The CDR3 DNA is TGTGCCAGCACAGGGAGGGGGACTGAAGCTTTCTTT.

The chain uses TRBV20-1 and TRBJ2-1; 8 bases align to TRBD1. Germline trimming cut 4 bases from V and 12 bases from J; bases unmatched to any gene: 11. CDR3 size: 13 residues. Germline V CDR1 and CDR2: DFQATT, SNEGSKA (reference sequence). The CDR3 reads CSAMKTGEGGQFF. CDR3 DNA sequence: TGCAGTGCTATGAAGACAGGGGAAGGTGGGCAGTTCTTC.

This clonotype was seen a handful of times. The rearrangement joins TRBV20-1 to TRBJ2-1; 9 nucleotides match TRBD2. The germline CDR1 and CDR2 sequences are DFQATT and SNEGSKA (reference sequence). J was trimmed by 10 bases and V by 6 bases; bases with no gene match: 13. The CDR3 has 14 residues. The CDR3 loop reads CSAGVAGVIREQFF. CDR3 sequence (DNA): TGCAGTGCGGGGGTAGCGGGAGTTATCAGGGAGCAGTTCTTC.

Points on this clonotype: This sequence may be a read error, since a much larger clone differs from it by one base. The chain joins TRBV11-2 to TRBJ1-6, with TRBD1 as a possible D gene (6 bases). This CDR3 spans 18 amino acids. Germline loops: CDR1 SGHAT, CDR2 FQNNGV. Trimming took off 3 bases at V and 8 bases at J, with 23 bases between the two ends. The CDR3 DNA reads TGTGCCAGCAGCTTCGGTGGAAGACAGGCTACTTCTGATTCACCCCTCCACTTT. It is translated as CASSFGGRQATSDSPLHF.

The chain couples TRBV2 to TRBJ1-5; D not certain. Trimming pared 3 bases from V and 0 bases from J, leaving 6 bases between. The CDR3 contains 14 residues. The germline V gene encodes CDR1 SNHLY and CDR2 FYNNEI. The CDR3, as DNA: TGTGCCAGCAGTGATGGGGATAGCAATCAGCCCCAGCATTTT. Translation gives CASSDGDSNQPQHF.

This clonotype was seen more than once but under ten times. This rearrangement joins TRBV6-1 to TRBJ1-5; D call uncertain. Germline CDR1 MNHNS, CDR2 SASEGT. This CDR3 comprises 14 residues. The germline V and J ends were trimmed by 6 bases and 2 bases, with 11 bases remaining between them. The CDR3 is CASRANAGNQPQHF. In nucleotides, the CDR3 is TGTGCCAGCAGGGCCAATGCGGGCAATCAGCCCCAGCATTTT.

In its sample, this clonotype was seen many times. This chain uses TRBV15 with TRBJ2-7, with D hard to call. The CDR3 has 12 amino acids. Germline V gives CDR1 LNHNV, CDR2 YYDKDF (reference sequence). Trimming stripped 3 bases from V and 9 bases from J, with 12 bases between. CDR3 sequence reads: CATSSEIGGQYF. The CDR3 DNA sequence: TGTGCCACCAGCAGTGAAATAGGCGGGCAGTACTTC.

A remark on this clonotype: One end of the junction varies from germline; a read error may be responsible. The DNA for the CDR3 is TGTGCCGGCAGTGAAGAGGCAGGGGTAGAGTCACCCCTCCACTTT. Its protein is CAGSEEAGVESPLHF. V gene TRBV2 combines with J gene TRBJ1-6; D possibly corresponds to TRBD1 (6 bases). Germline lookup yields CDR1 SNHLY and CDR2 FYNNEI. The CDR3 has 15 amino acids.

This clonotype came up many times. The J gene is TRBJ2-7, the V gene TRBV20-1, with 8 bases that match TRBD1. The trim removed 6 bases at V and 1 base at J, leaving 5 bases unmatched. The germline CDR1 and CDR2 sequences are DFQATT and SNEGSKA (reference sequence). The CDR3 has 13 residues. CDR3 DNA sequence: TGCAGTGCGGGTGGACAGGGTTCCTACGAGCAGTACTTC. Its protein product is CSAGGQGSYEQYF.

This clonotype was observed many times. The CDR3 reads CASSLVLRGSGQPQHF. CDR3 nucleotides: TGTGCCAGCAGCTTAGTATTACGGGGATCCGGTCAGCCCCAGCATTTT. The chain employs TRBV7-8 and TRBJ1-5; D call uncertain. Per the germline V gene, CDR1 is SGHVS and CDR2 is FQNEAQ. The CDR3 covers 16 residues. V lost 1 base, J lost 6 bases, and 16 bases lay in between.

A note on this clonotype: A much larger clone lies a single base off, so this may be a read error. The genes are TRBV7-9 and TRBJ2-7, with D tentatively TRBD1 (7 bases). Trimming cost V 3 bases and J 3 bases, with 12 bases left between them. The CDR3 is 14 amino acids. CDR1 is SEHNR and CDR2 is FQNEAQ in the germline V gene (reference sequence). The CDR3 nucleotides are TGTGCCAGCAGCTTGGAGGGGGCGAACTACGAGCAGTACTTC. Translating gives CASSLEGANYEQYF. Full variable domain (missing parts from reference TRBV7-9 and TRBJ2-7): DTGVSQNPRHKITKRGQNVTFRCDPISEHNRLYWYRQTLGQGPEFLTYFQNEAQLEKSRLLSDRFSAERPKGSFSTLEIQRTEQGDSAMYLCASSLEGANYEQYFGPGTRLTVT.

This clonotype was detected a few times. The J gene is TRBJ2-1, the V gene TRBV7-9; TRBD1 matches 7 bases. Germline values: CDR1 SEHNR, CDR2 FQNEAQ (reference sequence). The CDR3 is made up of 20 amino acids. The V segment lost 2 bases and the J segment 0 bases; nucleotides outside the gene matches: 16. The CDR3 spells CASSLKPVRQGSGSYNEQFF. CDR3 sequence (DNA): TGTGCCAGCAGCTTAAAGCCCGTTCGACAGGGAAGTGGCTCCTACAATGAGCAGTTCTTC.

This sequence joins TRBV25-1 and TRBJ2-1, with 11 nucleotides matching TRBD2. CDR3 length: 16 residues. V shed 6 bases, J shed 1 base, and the junction held 5 bases outside the gene matches. The germline V gene encodes CDR1 MGHDK and CDR2 SYGVNS. The CDR3 DNA reads TGTGCCAGCAGCCATGGGACTAGCGGATCCTACAATGAGCAGTTCTTC. Its protein product is CASSHGTSGSYNEQFF.

The genes are TRBV19 and TRBJ1-2, with D possibly TRBD1 on 5 matching bases. The CDR3 is 16 amino acids. Germline V lookup: CDR1 LNHDA, CDR2 SQIVND (reference sequence). V shed 9 bases and J shed 5 bases, with 25 bases lying between them. The CDR3 DNA follows: TGTGCCAGCAGTTCCTCAAGCGCCGGGACCCTGTATGGCTACACCTTC. The encoded protein is CASSSSSAGTLYGYTF.

This clonotype was recorded many times. One end of the junction is discordant with germline, which a read error may explain. The gene calls are TRBV7-2 and TRBJ2-7; D unresolved. CDR3 length: 14 amino acids. Per germline, CDR1 SGHTA and CDR2 FQGNSA. For the CDR3, the DNA is TGTGCCAGCAGCTTAGCACCATTGGCCGACTCCCCGGACTTC. Translated, it gives CASSLAPLADSPDF.

The chain recombines TRBV10-3 with TRBJ2-3; 10 positions agree with TRBD1. Germline V gene lookup returns CDR1 ENHRY and CDR2 SYGVKD. The ends lost 5 bases at V and 0 bases at J; junction bases unmatched: 2. The CDR3 is 15 amino acids. The DNA of the CDR3 is TGTGCCATCAGTACGGACAGGGGGAGCACAGATACGCAGTATTTT. Protein: CAISTDRGSTDTQYF.

This sequence joins TRBV25-1 and TRBJ1-6; D is perhaps TRBD1 (5 bases). V was shortened by 10 bases and J by 1 base, with 14 bases between the two germline ends. The CDR3 covers 15 residues. Germline values: CDR1 MGHDK, CDR2 SYGVNS. The CDR3 sequence: CATLTGGSYNSPLHF. The CDR3 region has the DNA TGTGCCACACTCACCGGGGGGTCCTATAATTCACCCCTCCACTTT.

This clonotype was seen only a few times. This rearrangement joins TRBV25-1 to TRBJ1-6, with 7 bases that match TRBD1. V trimming: 1 base; J trimming: 3 bases; junction bases outside the gene matches: 0. CDR3 length: 15 amino acids. Germline CDR1 MGHDK, CDR2 SYGVNS. CDR3 coding DNA: TGTGCCAGCAGTGAATCAGGGGGCTATAATTCACCCCTCCACTTT. Translation gives CASSESGGYNSPLHF.

Worth noting for this clonotype: The junction does not match germline at one end; this may be a read error. This chain connects TRBV10-3 to TRBJ2-5; 9 positions match TRBD1. CDR1 and CDR2 from the germline V gene are ENHRY and SYGVKD. This CDR3 comprises 16 residues. The CDR3 reads CATSSNRDRDRETQYF. DNA of the CDR3: TGTGCCACCAGTAGTAACCGGGACAGGGACCGAGAGACCCAGTACTTC.

V and J are TRBV7-2 and TRBJ2-1, with TRBD2 as a possible D gene (5 bases). Germline values: CDR1 SGHTA, CDR2 FQGNSA. The CDR3 totals 14 residues. Trimming removed 2 bases at V and 10 bases at J, with 15 bases between. The chain's CDR3 is CASSLPAGTEEQFF. The CDR3, as DNA: TGTGCCAGCAGCTTACCCGCGGGCACAGAGGAGCAGTTCTTC.

This clonotype came up many times. The V gene is TRBV9, the J gene TRBJ2-7; 11 bases agree with TRBD1. This CDR3 comprises 14 residues. The trim removed 0 bases at V and 6 bases at J, leaving 2 bases unmatched. Germline CDR1 is SGDLS and CDR2 is YYNGEE. Here the CDR3 DNA reads TGTGCCAGCAGCGTAGAGGGGACAGGGGGCGAGCAGTACTTC. Translating it yields CASSVEGTGGEQYF.

Only a few counts were recorded for this clonotype. The genes are TRBV6-4 and TRBJ1-3; unclear D gene. The V end was cut by 8 bases, the J end by 0 bases, with 17 bases between. The germline V gene encodes CDR1 MRHNA and CDR2 SNTAGT. The CDR3 is 16 residues long. The CDR3 here is CASPLDDAYSGNTIYF. Written as DNA, the CDR3 is TGTGCCAGCCCCCTCGACGACGCATACTCTGGAAACACCATATATTTT.

The chain couples TRBV19 to TRBJ1-2; D perhaps matches TRBD1 (5 bases). The CDR3 covers 11 residues. V was shortened by 3 bases and J by 10 bases, with 9 bases between the two germline ends. Germline V CDR1 and CDR2: LNHDA, SQIVND (reference sequence). CDR3 sequence: CASSIRGDYTF. The CDR3 bases are TGTGCCAGTAGTATTAGGGGTGACTACACCTTC. Together with reference TRBV19 and TRBJ1-2, the CDR3 gives the full variable domain: DGGITQSPKYLFRKEGQNVTLSCEQNLNHDAMYWYRQDPGQGLRLIYYSQIVNDFQKGDIAEGYSVSREKKESFPLTVTSAQKNPTAFYLCASSIRGDYTFGSGTRLTVV.

The chain couples TRBV9 to TRBJ2-5; possibly TRBD2 for D (7 bases). Germline V lookup: CDR1 SGDLS, CDR2 YYNGEE. CDR3 length equals 17 residues. V lost 0 bases and J 4 bases, leaving 19 bases between the germline ends. The CDR3 DNA sequence: TGTGCCAGCAGCGTAGGGGGGGGGCAGGGGTCTGCAGAGACCCAGTACTTC. It translates to CASSVGGGQGSAETQYF.

This clonotype was seen a handful of times. V usage is TRBV5-6 and J usage is TRBJ2-1; D gene ambiguous. V lost 0 bases and J lost 7, with 8 bases in between. CDR3 length equals 13 residues. Germline CDR1 SGHDT, CDR2 YYEEEE. Here the CDR3 reads CASSLVQWNEQFF. CDR3 DNA: TGTGCCAGCAGCTTGGTTCAGTGGAATGAGCAGTTCTTC.

This clonotype has at least ten counts. The chain uses TRBV7-2 and TRBJ1-6, with a possible D match to TRBD1 (5 bases). Germline loops: CDR1 SGHTA, CDR2 FQGNSA. The CDR3 has 13 amino acids. V was cut by 6 bases and J by 10 bases, with 13 bases left in between. CDR3 sequence reads: CASRWGVGSPLHF. The CDR3 nucleotides read TGTGCCAGCAGGTGGGGGGTCGGATCACCCCTCCACTTT. Based on the CDR3 plus reference TRBV7-2 and TRBJ1-6, the full variable domain is GAGVSQSPSNKVTEKGKDVELRCDPISGHTALYWYRQSLGQGLEFLIYFQGNSAPDKSGLPSDRFSAERTGGSVSTLTIQRTQQEDSAVYLCASRWGVGSPLHFGNGTRLTVT.